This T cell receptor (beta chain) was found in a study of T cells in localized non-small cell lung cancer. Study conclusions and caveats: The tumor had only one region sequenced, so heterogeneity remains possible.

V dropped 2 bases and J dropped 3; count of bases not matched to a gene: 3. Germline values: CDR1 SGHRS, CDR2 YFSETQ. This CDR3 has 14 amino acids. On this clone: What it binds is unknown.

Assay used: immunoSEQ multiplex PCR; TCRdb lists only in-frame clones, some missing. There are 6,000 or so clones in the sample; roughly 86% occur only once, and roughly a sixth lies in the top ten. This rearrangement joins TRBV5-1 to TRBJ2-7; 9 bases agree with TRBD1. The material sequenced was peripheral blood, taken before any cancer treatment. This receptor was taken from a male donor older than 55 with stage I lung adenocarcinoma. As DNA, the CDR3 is TGCGCCAGCAGCTTTTTGGACAGGGGCTACGAGCAGTACTTC. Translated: CASSFLDRGYEQYF. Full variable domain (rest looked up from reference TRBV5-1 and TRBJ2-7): KAGVTQTPRYLIKTRGQQVTLSCSPISGHRSVSWYQQTPGQGLQFLFEYFSETQRNKGNFPGRFSGRQFSNSRSEMNVSTLELGDSALYLCASSFLDRGYEQYFGPGTRLTVT.